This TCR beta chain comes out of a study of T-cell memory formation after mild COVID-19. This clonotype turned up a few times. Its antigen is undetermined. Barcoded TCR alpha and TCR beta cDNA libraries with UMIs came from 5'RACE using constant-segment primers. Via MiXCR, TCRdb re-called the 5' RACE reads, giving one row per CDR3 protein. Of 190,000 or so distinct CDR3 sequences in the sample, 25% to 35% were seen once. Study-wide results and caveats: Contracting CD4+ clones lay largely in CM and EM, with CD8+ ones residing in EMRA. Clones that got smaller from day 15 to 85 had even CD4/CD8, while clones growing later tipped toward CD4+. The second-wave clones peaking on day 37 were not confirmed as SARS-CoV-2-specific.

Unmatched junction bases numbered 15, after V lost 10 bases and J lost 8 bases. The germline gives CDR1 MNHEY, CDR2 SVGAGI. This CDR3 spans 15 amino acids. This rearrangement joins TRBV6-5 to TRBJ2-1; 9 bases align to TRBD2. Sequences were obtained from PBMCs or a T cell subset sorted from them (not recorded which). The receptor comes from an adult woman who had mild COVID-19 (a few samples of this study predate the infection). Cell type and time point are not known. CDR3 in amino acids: CATLPPGLADDEQFF. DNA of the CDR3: TGTGCCACCCTACCACCGGGACTAGCTGACGATGAGCAGTTCTTC.